This T cell receptor (beta chain) was found in a study of cytomegalovirus exposure and HLA in healthy donors (TCRdb year 2017). Broadly, across the study: According to an earlier analysis of a few hundred of the donors, about 170 million T cells yielded approximately 120 million unique TCR beta sequences and approximately 300 Gb of sequence data. To study patterns of TCR occurrence, a later analysis re-analyzed previously published TCR beta repertoires from just over 650 donors and added high-resolution HLA genotyping. Genome-wide SNP genotypes for about 60% of the roughly 700 donors were used in a later genetic analysis, which treated that subset as a discovery cohort. A separate validation cohort of 100 to 150 different subjects was used in addition to the roughly 720-subject first cohort. An earlier analysis of some 500 of the donors used high-throughput TCR beta sequencing to judge whether each TCR beta V gene segment behaved as functional or pseudogenic. The study combined high-throughput TCR immunosequencing, statistical association of individual TCRs with disease status, and machine learning to predict cytomegalovirus infection status. HLA typing included class I and class II loci at four-digit resolution. Of the 350 to 450 genotyped donors, 70% to 90% were placed in the genetic ancestry cluster associated with self-reported Caucasian donors. All discovery cohort repertoires had been generated on a single sequencing platform. Four to six DR-DQ haplotypes were handled as single units for association and clustering because linkage in the cohort was strong. About 300 gigabases of sequencing data and tens of millions of unique TCR sequences were included in an early release covering around 650 HLA-typed donors. The study used immunosequencing to profile the T cell repertoires of approximately 640 subjects and linked those repertoires to cytomegalovirus serostatus. The study aimed to test whether signatures of past pathogen exposure could be identified by cataloging public T cell receptors. Donor age, sex, ethnicity and CMV serostatus were collected together with the repertoire data. Typing coverage differed by locus: A, B, C, DRB1 and DQB1 were typed in about 620-640 donors, DQA1 in about 510, DPA1 in 606, and DPB1 in 450 to 480. Among 398 genotyped donors of the cohort, an average of 235,054 unique TCR beta nucleotide sequences were sequenced per donor, 15% to 20% of them non-productive. The later analysis used no new phenotypic data to find candidate immune exposures, relying instead on TCR beta sequences and their occurrence across donors.

The table lists this clone with a count of one. This receptor's antigen is unknown. It has no much larger one-base neighbor in the sample; base qualities were not kept. Libraries were built with the immunoSEQ multiplex PCR assay. The multiplex PCR relied on a mix of 60 forward primers for TCR Vbeta segments and 13 reverse primers for TCR Jbeta segments. A multiplex PCR assay on genomic DNA amplified the CDR3 region of rearranged TCR beta genes. The Illumina HiSeq System was used to sequence the amplified TCR beta libraries as 87-base-pair reads. The paper's processing steps were these. A later analysis tallied about 77 million unique TCR beta chains across the 550 to 850 repertoires, and approximately 12 million of those chains were shared by two or more donors. Raw reads were error-corrected and collapsed into unique sequences with a nearest-neighbor algorithm that merged closely related sequences to remove PCR and sequencing errors. CDR3 sequences were aligned to IMGT reference sequences to assign V, D and J gene segments. For a sequence to be retained, a match of at least six nucleotides was required to both a V gene segment and a J gene segment. A rearrangement was called productive if the CDR3 had no stop codons and remained in frame with V and J, and every other rearrangement was called non-productive. CDR3 was defined according to IMGT convention as the region running from the second conserved V-encoded cysteine to the conserved J-encoded phenylalanine. The earlier analysis of around 640 of the donors excluded sequences that lacked an unambiguous match to a single V gene segment. In an earlier analysis of roughly 500 of the donors, V segments were called functional above 56.7% productive rearrangements and were called segregating when the between-donor standard deviation exceeded 5%. A statistical classification framework was built for diagnosing cytomegalovirus status from the catalog of TCR beta chain sequences. A later analysis assigned V and J genes by comparing TCR nucleotide sequences with IMGT/GENE-DB human TR gene sequences. The TCRdist pipeline was used in a later analysis to assign CDR3 sequences and most-parsimonious VDJ recombination scenarios. In a later analysis, every TCR beta chain was defined by the combination of its CDR3 amino acid sequence and its V-gene family, and reads without a unique V-gene family were dropped. A later analysis removed 550 to 650 highly shared, low-generation-probability nucleotide sequences to deal with suspected cross-contamination and a sequencing artifact. For each public chain, a later analysis derived a clonal expansion index from normalized ranks of inferred template counts within each repertoire. In a later analysis, generation probabilities were computed using a VDJ recombination model fitted to out-of-frame rearrangements, and the results were checked against IGoR. Hypergeometric tests were used in a later analysis to score TCR-TCR, TCR-HLA and TCR-CMV co-occurrence, with a repertoire-size bias correction applied to the TCR pairs. To estimate false discovery rates, a later analysis permuted the HLA or CMV assignments 20 times. A later analysis grouped co-occurring TCRs with DBSCAN, adding TCRdist sequence similarity when clustering within HLA-allele-positive subsets. For co-occurrence clustering, repertoires with fewer than 30,000 or more than 120,000 public chains were excluded, along with a handful of repertoires with anomalous nucleotide sharing. Imported from immuneACCESS, the table was reduced by TCRdb to in-frame sequences with V and J called. These copies leave out some clones; in studies compared against another copy, an unresolved V gene accounts for under half, and the cause of the remainder is not known. That table is the source of V, J and clone size, and D and trimming were worked out from the DNA. The sample has over 100,000 clones on record, roughly 78% of them singletons. Under 6% of the sample is in the top ten clones.

The CDR3 runs 12 residues from the cysteine to the phenylalanine. This entry keeps only the CDR3 DNA: 36 bases, framed from base 1. V and J lose 1 base and 6 bases, and a span of 7 bases separates them. The germline V gene sets CDR1 to SGHRS and CDR2 to YFSETQ. The cohort consisted of hundreds of healthy bone marrow donors. Cohort members were all nominally healthy when sampled, although unrecorded immune exposures were likely present. The donor tested CMV seronegative, placing the donor among the roughly 400 seronegative members of the cohort. A peripheral blood sample was collected from each donor, and TCR beta sequencing was performed on peripheral blood mononuclear cells. The Qiagen DNeasy Blood Extraction Kit was used to extract genomic DNA from the blood cell samples. General conclusions and limits of the study: A later analysis found that HLA-associated TCR beta chains were more clonally expanded and had lower generation probabilities than equally common non-associated chains. According to a later genetic analysis, donors in an Asian-associated ancestry cluster had fewer N-insertions in productive TCRs than the approximately 700-donor mean. The study listed approximately 160 TCR beta chains as associated with cytomegalovirus. A later analysis reported that several top co-occurrence clusters appeared linked to parvovirus B19, influenza, CMV and Epstein-Barr virus. A later analysis found that TCR association rates varied across HLA loci, with DRB1 alleles showing the most associated TCRs and HLA-C alleles the fewest. V-gene and J-gene trimming of TCR beta chains was associated with a missense DCLRE1C variant in a later genetic analysis, and the association was replicated in an independent cohort. A group of highly shared sequence variants was considered likely to be a technical artifact of the sequencing pipeline. At a false discovery rate of 0.05, a later analysis linked fewer than 20,000 TCR beta sequences to specific HLA alleles. Broadly in line with IMGT annotations, most TCR beta V segments showed up in productive rearrangements about 87% or about 30% of the time in an earlier analysis of some 590 of the donors. Because the 87-base-pair reads could not distinguish some IMGT-functional V segments, including TRBV6-2 and TRBV6-3, those segments were excluded. Assigning TCR associations to individual alleles was difficult when HLA alleles, especially DR and DQ, strongly co-occurred. While some public TCRs were present in many individuals, most TCR sequences turned up only very rarely across donors. A few of the identified cytomegalovirus-associated TCR beta chains were confirmed in vitro to be specific for cytomegalovirus antigens. A later analysis found that most CMV-associated TCR beta chains appeared HLA-restricted, with HLA associations seemingly driven largely by CMV exposure. The classifier was reported to diagnose cytomegalovirus status with high specificity and sensitivity in both the original cohort and the validation cohort. HLA typing was unavailable for some donors at each locus, so association tests used only the typed subset. Seventeen rarely observed V segments, including chromosome 9 orphons, were excluded from the earlier analysis of several hundred of the donors because counts were too low. Correlated functional status among segregating V segments might be attributable to linkage disequilibrium, but an unknown experimental factor could not be ruled out. For the cohort, immune exposure information was limited to CMV serostatus. Only TCR beta chains were sequenced in this cohort, and the absence of alpha or paired-chain data limited detectable features. A further reported finding was that TCR beta sequences accurately predicted the HLA-A and HLA-B alleles for most subjects in the first cohort. The authors suggested that the approach could potentially be extended to other disease states and immunological phenotypes. Presence/absence analyses assumed roughly uniform sequencing depth across donors, an assumption that may not hold.

Rearrangement joined TRBV5-1 to TRBJ1-2; the D gene cannot be resolved reliably. The TCR originated in a man aged 25-45 years in good health and CMV-seronegative. Specimen: PBMCs. The DNA sequence follows: TGCGCCAGCAGCTTGCCCGCGGATGGCTACACCTTC. Translation gives CASSLPADGYTF.